These T cell receptor beta chains were read from a single sample in a study of long-term antiretroviral therapy in people with HIV. Clones were sequenced by immunoSEQ multiplex PCR, and TCRdb holds only the in-frame ones, with some missing. There are tens of thousands of clones in the sample; about 85% occur only once, and approximately 5% lies in the top ten. Sequenced material: unsorted PBMCs, taken approximately 2.9 years before starting antiretroviral therapy. All receptors come from a woman in her thirties with HIV. Both conserved end residues are part of each CDR3. The D gene is left open where the match is weak. Size is omitted from some rows. Given values are once, few, many or a class for expanded clones.

j_call	d_call	clone_size	v_call	cdr3_nt	cdr3_aa
TRBJ1-2	-	-	TRBV19	TGTGCCAGTAGTGGGTCGGGGTACTATGGCTACACCTTC	CASSGSGYYGYTF
TRBJ1-2	TRBD1	-	TRBV10-3	TGTGCCATCAGTCGGGGACAGGGGCCGGACAGTACCTTC	CAISRGQGPDSTF
TRBJ2-3	-	-	TRBV6-5	TGTGCCAGCAGTTATAGTCCGCCAGGCACAGATACGCAGTATTTT	CASSYSPPGTDTQYF
TRBJ1-1	TRBD1	-	TRBV9	TGTGCCAGCAGCGCTCGAGGACAGGGAAGAACTGAAGCTTTCTTT	CASSARGQGRTEAFF
TRBJ2-2	-	-	TRBV29-1	TGCAGCGTTGAGGACTGGGGGAACACCGGGGAGCTGTTTTTT	CSVEDWGNTGELFF
TRBJ1-2	-	-	TRBV7-2	TGTGCCAGCAGCCCCTTTGACGCCGCTAACTATGGCTACACCTTC	CASSPFDAANYGYTF
TRBJ2-1	-	-	TRBV7-9	TGTGCCAGCAGCTTAGACCAAGCGGTCGATGAGCAGTTCTTC	CASSLDQAVDEQFF
TRBJ1-2	TRBD1	-	TRBV6-1	TGTGCCAGCAGTGGGGACAGGTCCCATGGCTACACCTTC	CASSGDRSHGYTF
TRBJ1-4	-	few	TRBV27	TGTGCCAGCAGTTCAATCGGACTGGGGGTGGAAAAACTGTTTTTT	CASSSIGLGVEKLFF
TRBJ2-3	TRBD2	-	TRBV5-4	TGTGCCAGCAGCTATGGACTAGCGGGGGCAGATACGCAGTATTTT	CASSYGLAGADTQYF
TRBJ2-5	-	-	TRBV2	TGTGCCAGCAGTGTTAACGAAAGGGGAGAGACCCAGTACTTC	CASSVNERGETQYF
TRBJ1-3	-	-	TRBV6-5	TGTGCCAGCAGTACCAGCTCTGGAAACACCATATATTTT	CASSTSSGNTIYF
TRBJ1-3	TRBD1	-	TRBV7-8	TGTGCCAGCAGCTATACGGGACAGGCCAGCTCTGGAAACACCATATATTTT	CASSYTGQASSGNTIYF
TRBJ2-1	TRBD2	-	TRBV6-1	TGTGCCAGCAGTGCCCTAGCGGGGGCCTTGGTCTCCTACAATGAGCAGTTCTTC	CASSALAGALVSYNEQFF
TRBJ1-2	-	-	TRBV30	TGTGCCTGGAGTGTACCAGCTAACTATGGCTACACCTTC	CAWSVPANYGYTF
TRBJ2-2	TRBD1	few	TRBV5-1	TGCGCCAGCAGCACAGGGGACCCGAACACCGGGGAGCTGTTTTTT	CASSTGDPNTGELFF
TRBJ2-1	-	-	TRBV2	TGTGCCAGCAGGGGGATACTGGGGGAGCAGTTCTTC	CASRGILGEQFF
TRBJ1-6	-	-	TRBV5-1	TGCGCCAGCAGCTGGTCTAGGGGGGGCGAGAATTCACCCCTCCACTTT	CASSWSRGGENSPLHF
TRBJ1-6	TRBD1	-	TRBV27	TGTGCCAGCAGTTGGTCCTCACTGCCGGGACAGAGTAATTCACCCCTCCACTTT	CASSWSSLPGQSNSPLHF
TRBJ1-1	TRBD1	-	TRBV5-6	TGTGCCAGCAGGTATACAGGGGACTGGGGCACTGAAGCTTTCTTT	CASRYTGDWGTEAFF
TRBJ1-4	-	-	TRBV19	TGTGCCAGTAGTCTAGGAAGACAGGAAAAACTGTTTTTT	CASSLGRQEKLFF
TRBJ1-6	-	-	TRBV10-3	TGTGCCATCAGTGATTGGGGAAATAATTCACCCCTCCACTTT	CAISDWGNNSPLHF
TRBJ1-2	-	once	TRBV5-1	TGCGCCAGCAGCCTAGTAACAGGGAACTATGGCTACACCTTC	CASSLVTGNYGYTF
TRBJ1-1	-	-	TRBV19	TGTGCCAGTAGTGCCTCGGGGAACACTGAAGCTTTCTTT	CASSASGNTEAFF